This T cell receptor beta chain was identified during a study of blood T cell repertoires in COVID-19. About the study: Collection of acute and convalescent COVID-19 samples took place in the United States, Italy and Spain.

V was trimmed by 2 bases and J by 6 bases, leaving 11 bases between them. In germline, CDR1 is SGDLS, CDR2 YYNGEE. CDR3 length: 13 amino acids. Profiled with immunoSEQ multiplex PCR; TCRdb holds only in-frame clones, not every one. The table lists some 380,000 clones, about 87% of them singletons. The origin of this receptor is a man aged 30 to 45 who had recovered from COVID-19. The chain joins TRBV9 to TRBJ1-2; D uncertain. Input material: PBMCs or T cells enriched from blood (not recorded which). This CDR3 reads CASSVGGSDGYTF. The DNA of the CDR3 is TGTGCCAGCAGCGTCGGTGGTTCCGATGGCTACACCTTC.